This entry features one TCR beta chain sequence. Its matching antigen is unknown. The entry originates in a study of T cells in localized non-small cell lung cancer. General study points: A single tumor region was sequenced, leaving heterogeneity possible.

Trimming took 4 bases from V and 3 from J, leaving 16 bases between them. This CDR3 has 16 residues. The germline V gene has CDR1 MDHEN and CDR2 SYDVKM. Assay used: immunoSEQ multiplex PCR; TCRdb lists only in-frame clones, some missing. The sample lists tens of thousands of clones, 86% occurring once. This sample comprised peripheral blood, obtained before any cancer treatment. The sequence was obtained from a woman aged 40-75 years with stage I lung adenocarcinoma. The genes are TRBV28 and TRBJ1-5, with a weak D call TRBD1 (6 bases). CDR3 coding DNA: TGTGCCAGCAGTTCCGCCGGCAGGGGCGACAATCAGCCCCAGCATTTT. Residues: CASSSAGRGDNQPQHF.